This T cell receptor beta chain derives from a study of cytomegalovirus exposure and HLA in healthy donors. Data came from immunoSEQ multiplex PCR; TCRdb stores just in-frame clones and leaves some out. The data show approximately 150,000 clones, around nine tenths seen once. This clone was seen repeatedly, ten times or more. CDR3 length: 14 residues. The germline gives CDR1 KGHSH, CDR2 LQKENI. V shed 1 base and J 0 bases; nucleotides not matched to a gene: 0. This clonotype originated in a man between 18 and 29 years old in good health and CMV-seropositive. The rearrangement uses TRBV18 and TRBJ2-7; 7 nucleotides agree with TRBD2. What was sequenced was PBMCs. The CDR3 DNA reads TGTGCCAGCTCACCACAGCGGGACTCCTACGAGCAGTACTTC. It yields the protein CASSPQRDSYEQYF.